Below are 24 T cell receptor beta chains sequenced from a single sample in a study of T cells in Graves' hyperthyroidism and ophthalmopathy. TCR beta CDR3 sequences were amplified from RNA transcripts. A set of HTBI primers served as the primers for a first-round RT-PCR of the TCR CDR3. TCRdb used MiXCR to reprocess the multiplex PCR reads, holding one entry per CDR3 protein. Here the sample spans about 570,000 distinct CDR3 sequences, roughly 50% being singletons. The sequenced sample was peripheral blood or thyroid tissue (not recorded which). These receptors were collected from an adult woman with Graves' disease, either hyperthyroidism or ophthalmopathy (not recorded which).

This clonotype was observed at least ten times. The conserved closing phenylalanine or tryptophan is absent in this CDR3, likely reflecting a read error. This chain joins TRBV19 and TRBJ1-2, with D unresolved. This CDR3 is 13 amino acids long. Germline-derived CDR1 and CDR2 are LNHDA and SQIVND (reference sequence). Trimming stripped 6 bases from V and 4 bases from J, with 12 bases between. This CDR3 reads CASSGGRSYGYTL. The CDR3 DNA sequence: TGTGCCAGTAGCGGCGGAAGGAGCTATGGCTACACCCTC.

Concerning this clonotype: A much larger clone is a single base away; this may be a read error. The chain combines TRBV12-3 or TRBV12-4 with TRBJ2-2, with D possibly TRBD1 on 6 matching bases. The CDR3 runs 13 residues. CDR3 in DNA: TGTGTCAGCAAGAGGGGGTGGGCCGGGGAGCTGTTTTTT. Translating it yields CVSKRGWAGELFF.

At least ten counts were recorded for this clonotype. The genes are TRBV20-1 and TRBJ1-2; D is unresolved. This CDR3 contains 10 residues. The ends were cut back, 4 bases at V and 8 bases at J, with 8 bases in the middle. The germline CDR1 and CDR2 sequences are DFQATT and SNEGSKA (reference sequence). The CDR3 region is CSATQRGYTF. The CDR3 DNA reads TGCAGTGCTACCCAACGGGGCTACACCTTC.

This clonotype has a count of ten or more. The chain has TRBV20-1 and TRBJ2-5; 7 bases align to TRBD2. The length of the CDR3 is 18 residues. V gave up 0 bases and J gave up 1 base; unmatched junction bases: 14. Germline V CDR1 and CDR2: DFQATT, SNEGSKA (reference sequence). Written as DNA, the CDR3 is TGCAGTGCTAGAGATTTCCTCCCTAGCGGATCTCGCCAAGAGACCCAGTACTTC. Translation: CSARDFLPSGSRQETQYF.

The sample holds a few counts of this clonotype. The chain recombines TRBV27 with TRBJ1-1; 7 bases align to TRBD1. CDR1 and CDR2 from the germline V gene are MNHEY and SMNVEV (reference sequence). The J segment lost 10 bases and the V segment lost 8 bases, leaving 19 bases of the junction unmatched. The CDR3 is 15 residues long. In DNA, the CDR3 is TGTGCCAGCCACCGGCCGGCGTCAGGGGGAAGAGCAGCTTTCTTT. This codes for CASHRPASGGRAAFF.

Concerning this clonotype itself: This clone may be a read error of a much larger clone one base away. The gene calls are TRBV5-4 and TRBJ1-2, with D maybe TRBD1 (5 bases). This CDR3 spans 17 amino acids. Germline loops: CDR1 SGHNT, CDR2 YYREEE (reference sequence). The CDR3 sequence: CASSLGTGGPGNYGHTF. CDR3 sequence (DNA): TGTGCCAGCAGCTTGGGTACCGGGGGACCCGGAAACTATGGCCACACCTTC.

Points on this clonotype: A much larger clone lies a single base off, so this may be a read error. CDR3 coding DNA: TGTGCCATCAGTGAGGAGGGGGGTCAAGAGACCCAGTACTTC. Residues: CAISEEGGQETQYF. The chain uses TRBV10-3 and TRBJ2-5; D is perhaps TRBD1 or TRBD2 (6 bases each). The germline CDR1 and CDR2 sequences are ENHRY and SYGVKD. V was shortened by 2 bases and J by 2 bases, with 9 bases between the two germline ends. This CDR3 has 14 amino acids.

In the case of this clonotype: The CDR3 ends on some other residue instead of the conserved phenylalanine or tryptophan, so this is likely a read error. It is unclear where the CDR3 begins or ends on the DNA, so no DNA is shown, and the CDR3 is as TCRdb lists it. The V and J genes are TRBV5-1 and TRBJ1-2. The CDR3 spans 8 residues, counting both ends. Per the germline V gene, CDR1 is SGHRS and CDR2 is YFSETQ. CDR3 in amino acids: CASSRTTS.

This clonotype was recorded once. The V call is TRBV29-1, the J call TRBJ1-3, with a possible D match to TRBD1 (6 bases). V was trimmed by 2 bases and J by 3 bases, leaving 20 bases between them. Per the germline V gene, CDR1 is SQVTM and CDR2 is ANQGSEA. This CDR3 region has 17 residues. The CDR3 loop reads CSVESGGGTGHGNTIYF. CDR3 bases: TGCAGCGTTGAATCAGGAGGGGGGACGGGCCATGGAAACACCATATATTTT.

The chain combines TRBV25-1 with TRBJ2-7; TRBD2 is a possible D gene (8 bases). CDR3 length: 15 amino acids. The V gene's germline CDR1 is MGHDK and CDR2 SYGVNS. Trimming stripped 3 bases from V and 4 bases from J, with 16 bases between. The CDR3 DNA reads as TGTGCCAGCAGTGAGGCGGGGGGACAGCCGTACGAGCAGTACTTC. It specifies CASSEAGGQPYEQYF.

As for this clonotype: The junction departs from the called germline gene at one end, perhaps through a read error. The genes are TRBV5-4 and TRBJ2-5; 9 positions match TRBD2. CDR3 length equals 16 residues. Germline V gene sequence: CDR1 SGHNT, CDR2 YYREEE (reference sequence). The DNA of the CDR3 is TGTACCAGCAGCTTGGTGCTAGCGGGACCGGGGGAGACCCAGTACTTC. Translation gives CTSSLVLAGPGETQYF.

The chain combines TRBV25-1 with TRBJ2-2; D is perhaps TRBD1 (6 bases). The CDR3 length is 14 residues. Germline CDR1 and CDR2: MGHDK and SYGVNS. The V end was cut by 4 bases, the J end by 6 bases, with 12 bases between. CDR3 DNA sequence: TGTGCCAGCAGTGCATACAGGGAATCCGGGGAGCTGTTTTTT. As protein: CASSAYRESGELFF. The complete variable domain, with remaining parts taken from reference TRBV25-1 and TRBJ2-2, reads EADIYQTPRYLVIGTGKKITLECSQTMGHDKMYWYQQDPGMELHLIHYSYGVNSTEKGDLSSESTVSRIRTEHFPLTLESARPSHTSQYLCASSAYRESGELFFGEGSRLTVL.

This clonotype was recorded many times. The rearrangement links TRBV20-1 to TRBJ2-7; D remains ambiguous. The CDR3 has 15 residues. The ends were cut back, 6 bases at V and 0 bases at J, with 18 bases in the middle. Germline V gene data show CDR1 as DFQATT and CDR2 as SNEGSKA (reference sequence). This CDR3 is CSANHPRTYSYEQYF. The CDR3 DNA is TGCAGTGCAAACCATCCACGGACGTACTCCTACGAGCAGTACTTC.

The chain has TRBV10-3 and TRBJ1-5; D is undetermined. This CDR3 region has 8 residues. Germline V lookup: CDR1 ENHRY, CDR2 SYGVKD. CDR3 in DNA: TGTGCTGGGCAGCCCCAGCATTTT. Amino acids: CAGQPQHF.

This clonotype was detected ten times or more. The chain employs TRBV7-6 and TRBJ2-7; the D is unclear. The CDR3 length is 14 residues. CDR1 SGHVS and CDR2 FNYEAQ come from the germline V gene. V was pared by 5 bases and J by 1 base, with 12 bases between. The CDR3 is CASSTLDGSYEQYF. CDR3 DNA sequence: TGTGCCAGCAGCACCCTGGACGGATCCTACGAGCAGTACTTC.

This clonotype was seen at least ten times. The rearrangement links TRBV6-6 to TRBJ1-1; D is ambiguous. Germline V lookup: CDR1 MNHNY, CDR2 SVGAGI (reference sequence). V lost 2 bases and J 3 bases, leaving 13 bases between the germline ends. The CDR3 spans 15 residues. CDR3 nucleotides: TGTGCCAGCAGTTACCGCTTATGGGGATACACTGAAGCTTTCTTT. This translates into CASSYRLWGYTEAFF.

The gene calls are TRBV7-9 and TRBJ2-2; D gene uncertain. CDR3 length equals 13 residues. Germline CDR1 SEHNR, CDR2 FQNEAQ (reference sequence). The V end lost 1 base, the J end lost 7 bases, and 7 bases lay between the germline ends. The CDR3 sequence is CASSLVGGGELFF. The CDR3 bases are TGTGCCAGCAGCTTAGTCGGCGGCGGGGAGCTGTTTTTT. Using reference TRBV7-9 and TRBJ2-2 for the parts outside the CDR3, the full variable domain is DTGVSQNPRHKITKRGQNVTFRCDPISEHNRLYWYRQTLGQGPEFLTYFQNEAQLEKSRLLSDRFSAERPKGSFSTLEIQRTEQGDSAMYLCASSLVGGGELFFGEGSRLTVL.

This rearrangement joins TRBV10-3 to TRBJ2-5; no clear D. Germline V CDR1 and CDR2: ENHRY, SYGVKD. The CDR3 runs 9 residues. With 2 bases removed from V and 11 bases from J, the gap between germline ends came to 3 bases. CDR3 region: CAISERQYF. DNA for the CDR3: TGTGCCATCAGTGAGAGACAGTACTTC.

This clonotype was recorded many times. CDR3 sequence (DNA): TGCGCCAGCAGCTTTACAGGGTCGTATGGAAACACCATATATTTT. Encoded protein: CASSFTGSYGNTIYF. The chain couples TRBV5-1 to TRBJ1-3, with D possibly TRBD1 on 6 matching bases. The CDR3 has 15 amino acids. Trimming shortened V by 2 bases and J by 3 bases, and 12 bases separated the two germline ends. CDR1 is SGHRS, CDR2 YFSETQ, per germline.

This clonotype was observed many times. The DNA of the CDR3 is TGCAGCGAACTGACAGGGTACCAAGAGACCCAGTACTTC. Protein product: CSELTGYQETQYF. The chain carries TRBV29-1 and TRBJ2-5, with 7 positions matching TRBD1. This CDR3 spans 13 amino acids. Germline CDR1 reads SQVTM; CDR2 reads ANQGSEA. V was pared by 7 bases and J by 0 bases, with 5 bases of the junction left unmatched.

The V call is TRBV10-3, the J call TRBJ2-7; TRBD2 agrees at 15 bases. Germline V gene sequence: CDR1 ENHRY, CDR2 SYGVKD. This CDR3 has 17 residues. With V trimmed by 4 bases and J by 3 bases, 7 bases remained unmatched. The CDR3 region is CAISGTSGRAGFYEQYF. The CDR3 DNA sequence: TGTGCCATCAGTGGGACTAGCGGGAGGGCCGGCTTCTACGAGCAGTACTTC.

V and J are TRBV2 and TRBJ1-2, with a tentative D call TRBD1 (5 bases). Germline CDR1 reads SNHLY; CDR2 reads FYNNEI. Trimming took off 7 bases at V and 5 bases at J, with 14 bases between the two ends. The CDR3 runs to 13 residues. The CDR3 protein is CASNRQRQYGYTF. In nucleotides, the CDR3 is TGTGCCAGCAACCGACAGAGACAGTATGGCTACACCTTC.

V is TRBV5-1 and J is TRBJ2-5; D is tentatively TRBD1 or TRBD2 (5 bases each). Trimming pared 4 bases from V and 6 bases from J, leaving 10 bases between. The CDR3 sequence is 12 residues long. Germline V gene data show CDR1 as SGHRS and CDR2 as YFSETQ. In DNA, the CDR3 is TGCGCCAGCAGCAATCCGGGACAGACCCAGTACTTC. Protein: CASSNPGQTQYF. The full variable domain, rest sourced from reference TRBV5-1 and TRBJ2-5, is KAGVTQTPRYLIKTRGQQVTLSCSPISGHRSVSWYQQTPGQGLQFLFEYFSETQRNKGNFPGRFSGRQFSNSRSEMNVSTLELGDSALYLCASSNPGQTQYFGPGTRLLVL.

Details on this clonotype: The DNA is omitted, as the CDR3 cannot be located on it reliably, and the CDR3 follows TCRdb's listing. The chain uses TRBV9 and TRBJ1-2. The CDR3 adds up to 15 amino acids, both ends counted. Germline-derived CDR1 and CDR2 are SGDLS and YYNGEE. This CDR3 reads CACSVDAGPAGGYTF.